These 11 T cell receptor beta chains were sequenced from one sample in a study of T cells in women clearing cervical HPV infection. The table came from immunoSEQ multiplex PCR; TCRdb's copy has only in-frame clones and leaves some out. This table lists fewer than 40,000 clones. Sequencing input: blood buffy coat. These receptors came from a woman aged 18 to 69 with a cervical HPV16 infection that either progressed to CIN3+ or cleared (not recorded which).

As for this clone: The sequence runs out 3 residues before the end of the CDR3; the remainder is reconstructed from the germline J gene. The chain joins TRBV20-1 to TRBJ1-5, with a possible D match to TRBD1 (6 bases). CDR3 length: 15 residues. Germline V gene sequence: CDR1 DFQATT, CDR2 SNEGSKA (reference sequence). Trimming cost V 0 bases and J 0 bases, with 9 bases left between them. The CDR3 reads CSARDRQDSNQPQHF. The sequenced CDR3 bases are TGCAGTGCTAGAGACCGACAGGATAGCAATCAGCCC.

In the case of this clone: Coverage ceases 3 residues before the CDR3 finishes, and the germline J gene fills in the end. The chain is built from TRBV20-1 and TRBJ2-3, with D maybe TRBD1 (6 bases). CDR3 length equals 17 residues. V lost 0 bases and J lost 6, with 22 bases in between. Looked up from germline, CDR1 is DFQATT and CDR2 is SNEGSKA (reference sequence). The CDR3 loop reads CSARDRGSGFTGDTQYF. The part of the CDR3 DNA that was read is TGCAGTGCTAGAGATCGAGGGTCCGGCTTTACAGGGGATACG.

A note on this clone: The CDR3 extends 3 residues past the end of the read, so its final part is completed from the germline J gene. The J gene is TRBJ1-3, the V gene TRBV30; 8 bases agree with TRBD1. Per germline, CDR1 GTSNPN and CDR2 SVGIG (reference sequence). The junction had 3 bases not matched to a gene; V was cut back by 4 bases and J by 4 bases. This CDR3 has 13 residues. CDR3 bases read: TGTGCCTGGAATCAGGGGGCCGGAAACACC. This translates into CAWNQGAGNT. The CDR3 reads in full as CAWNQGAGNTIYF.

Regarding this clone: The read terminates 3 residues ahead of where the CDR3 ends, so the germline J gene completes it. The chain recombines TRBV5-8 with TRBJ1-2; 7 bases fit TRBD1. Germline CDR1 is SGHTS and CDR2 is YDEGEE. V lost 5 bases to trimming and J lost 4 bases; unmatched junction nucleotides: 11. The CDR3 has 15 residues. The CDR3 bases that were read are TGTGCCAGCAGAAAAACAGGGGACGGAAGCTATGGC. Translated, it gives CASRKTGDGSYG. In full, the CDR3 reads CASRKTGDGSYGYTF.

Regarding this clone: The read falls 3 residues short of the CDR3 end, and the missing part is taken from the germline J gene. The chain combines TRBV4-1 with TRBJ2-7, with D possibly being TRBD1 (6 bases). CDR1 is MGHRA and CDR2 is YSYEKL in the germline V gene. Trimming took 3 bases from V and 0 from J, leaving 15 bases between them. The CDR3 sequence is 16 residues long. The DNA read from the CDR3 is TGCGCCAGCAGCCAGGAGGACAGTCCGAGCTCCTACGAG. Translated: CASSQEDSPSSYE. The complete CDR3 protein is CASSQEDSPSSYEQYF.

On this clone: The sequenced fragment ends 3 residues before the CDR3 boundary, so the rest is inferred from the germline J gene. The gene calls are TRBV7-9 and TRBJ1-2, with D possibly TRBD1 on 6 matching bases. V lost 1 base, J lost 6 bases, and 6 bases lay in between. The CDR3 extends over 12 amino acids. The germline CDR1 and CDR2 sequences are SEHNR and FQNEAQ (reference sequence). CDR3 bases read: TGTGCCAGCAGCTTAGGGACAGATGGC. This sequence encodes CASSLGTDG. The entire CDR3 protein is CASSLGTDGYTF.

As regards this clone: The read halts 3 residues ahead of the CDR3 end, with the missing end drawn from the germline J gene. The chain is built from TRBV9 and TRBJ1-1; no clear D gene. With 0 bases removed from V and 3 bases from J, the gap between germline ends came to 9 bases. The CDR3 spans 14 residues. Germline CDR1 and CDR2: SGDLS and YYNGEE. The covered CDR3 bases are TGTGCCAGCAGCGTAGGGGTGAGGGACACTGAA. Its protein product is CASSVGVRDTE. The full CDR3 reads CASSVGVRDTEAFF.

A remark on this clone: The DNA ends 3 residues before the CDR3 does, and the rest of the CDR3 is filled in from the germline J gene. This chain joins TRBV5-1 and TRBJ2-3; 11 nucleotides match TRBD2. Germline V gene lookup returns CDR1 SGHRS and CDR2 YFSETQ. Trimming at V came to 6 bases and at J to 0 bases, leaving 3 bases not matched to a gene. The CDR3 contains 15 residues. Here the CDR3 reads CASTSGGTSTDTQYF. The DNA read from the CDR3 is TGCGCCAGCACTAGCGGGGGGACCAGCACAGATACG.

Points on this clone: The sequence runs out 3 residues before the end of the CDR3; the remainder is reconstructed from the germline J gene. This sequence joins TRBV5-1 and TRBJ2-5, with D possibly being TRBD2 (5 bases). The CDR3 totals 13 residues. Germline values: CDR1 SGHRS, CDR2 YFSETQ. The V end was cut by 2 bases, the J end by 5 bases, with 10 bases between. The CDR3 reads CASSFGQRETQYF. CDR3 DNA, as far as it was read: TGCGCCAGCAGCTTCGGCCAGCGGGAGACC.

On this clone: The missing CDR3 end, 3 residues past where the read stops, is filled in from the germline J gene. The chain recombines TRBV30 with TRBJ2-3; TRBD2 matches 10 bases. V trimming: 8 bases; J trimming: 4 bases; junction bases outside the gene matches: 12. Germline V gene data show CDR1 as GTSNPN and CDR2 as SVGIG (reference sequence). The CDR3 runs 15 residues. CDR3 bases read: TGTGCCGGATTTTCAGCGGGGGGGCCCGCAGATACG. Translated: CAGFSAGGPADT. The entire CDR3 protein reads CAGFSAGGPADTQYF.

As for this clone: With the read ending 3 residues before the CDR3 end, the germline J gene is used to fill in that end. The chain has TRBV6-1 and TRBJ1-1; weak D call: TRBD1 (5 bases). The CDR3 is made up of 14 amino acids. The germline CDR1 and CDR2 sequences are MNHNS and SASEGT. Trimming left V 2 bases short and J 5 bases short, with 12 bases between. CDR3 sequence reads: CASSEKVRGTEAFF. The sequenced CDR3 bases are TGTGCCAGCAGTGAAAAGGTTAGGGGTACTGAA.